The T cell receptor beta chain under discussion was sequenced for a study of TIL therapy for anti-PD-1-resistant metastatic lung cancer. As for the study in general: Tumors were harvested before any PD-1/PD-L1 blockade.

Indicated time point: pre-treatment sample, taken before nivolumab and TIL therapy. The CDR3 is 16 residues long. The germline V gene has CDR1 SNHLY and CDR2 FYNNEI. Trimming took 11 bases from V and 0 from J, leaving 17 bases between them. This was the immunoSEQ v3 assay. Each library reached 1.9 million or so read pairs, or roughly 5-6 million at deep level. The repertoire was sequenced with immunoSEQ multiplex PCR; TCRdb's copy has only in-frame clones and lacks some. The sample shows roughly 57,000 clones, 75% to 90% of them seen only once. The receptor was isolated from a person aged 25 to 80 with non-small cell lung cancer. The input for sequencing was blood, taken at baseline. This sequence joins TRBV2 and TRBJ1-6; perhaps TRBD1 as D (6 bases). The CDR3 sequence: CAALGARGSYNSPLHF. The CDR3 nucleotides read TGTGCCGCTCTAGGGGCCAGGGGCTCCTATAATTCACCCCTCCACTTT.